This T cell receptor beta chain appears in the sequencing data of a study of monozygotic twins with inflammatory bowel disease. Starting material for each TCR library was around 3.5 ug of total RNA. TCRdb derives one entry per CDR3 protein from the 5' RACE reads, leaving out DNA. Recorded here are nearly 450,000 distinct CDR3 sequences; the top ten clones represent around 2.4%. Total RNA was isolated from whole blood without T cell sorting. Regarding this clonotype: What it recognizes is unknown.

CDR3 size: 16 residues. Overall study results and limits: Sharing of clonotypes with others was lower in IBD patients than in healthy twins, and this was especially so with disease activity.

The specimen sequenced was blood. This receptor was obtained from a human donor with ulcerative colitis or Crohn's disease, or a healthy co-twin of an affected twin (not recorded which). This rearrangement joins TRBV12-3 or TRBV12-4 to TRBJ2-1; TCRdb designates TRBD2, a call that cannot be tested without DNA. The CDR3 sequence: CASSSYPGLAYNEQFF.